The entry below describes one T cell receptor beta chain. The antigen is undetermined. Germline CDR1 is LNHDA and CDR2 is SQIVND (reference sequence). V was pared by 7 bases and J by 7 bases, with 11 bases between. This CDR3 is built from 13 residues. This entry comes from a study of T cell repertoires in cytomegalovirus infection. At the level of the study: It was the public TCR beta signatures that indicated both CMV infection and matching HLA type. Study-level results: There were HLA-C-restricted CMV-specific TCR beta clonotypes dominating the ex vivo response.

MiXCR, applied by TCRdb to the reads, yields one record per CDR3 protein. The profile shows 600,000 to 700,000 distinct CDR3 sequences, roughly 33% of them singletons. The chain is built from TRBV19 and TRBJ1-6, with D possibly matching TRBD1 (5 bases). The input for sequencing was cultured PBMCs, taken from culture after CMV antigen stimulation. This sequence was found in a human donor in good health (CMV status not recorded). Some clones in this sample may be carry-over from other donors' samples. DNA for the CDR3: TGTGCCAGTACCTTGCGGGGGAATTCACCCCTCCACTTT. Translated: CASTLRGNSPLHF.